This T cell receptor beta chain was captured in a study of blood T cell repertoires in COVID-19. The CDR3 sequence is 15 residues long. V dropped 2 bases and J dropped 7 bases, with 17 bases sitting between them. CDR1 is KGHSY, CDR2 FQNENV, per germline. Authors' methods: Amplification of reference gene primers was used by the study to estimate nucleated cell counts. Clones were sequenced by immunoSEQ multiplex PCR, and TCRdb holds only the in-frame ones, with some missing. Clonal size and the V and J genes are those of that table, whereas D and trimming came from the DNA. The sample has some 200,000 clones; 83% are singletons. Each exposed participant met a COVID-19 case in the 2 weeks preceding study entry.

The sequence came from a woman in her 50s who had been exposed to COVID-19. This sequence joins TRBV16 and TRBJ1-1; D is possibly TRBD1 (6 bases). Sequencing input: PBMCs or T cells enriched from blood (not recorded which). This CDR3 is CASSQAGAGAVEAFF. Here the CDR3 DNA reads TGTGCCAGCAGCCAAGCTGGTGCAGGGGCGGTTGAAGCTTTCTTT.